A single sample is the source of the 30 T cell receptor beta chains below, sequenced in a study of molecular identifiers for immune sequencing clone quantification. TCRdb independently ran MiXCR on the PCR reads; one entry per CDR3 protein. The sample has about 97,000 distinct CDR3 sequences, about 35% seen once. The material sequenced was naive CD8+ T cells from blood, with Jurkat cell RNA spiked in. Subset of the sample: FACS-sorted CD8+CD4-CCR7+CD45RA+ naive T cells. Every receptor here comes from a human donor in good health. Some libraries in this study had Jurkat cell RNA spiked in.

A note on this clonotype: A read error may explain this, as a much larger clone is one base away. V usage is TRBV28 and J usage is TRBJ1-5; no clear D. Germline V CDR1 and CDR2: MDHEN, SYDVKM. The CDR3 has 15 residues. Here the CDR3 reads CASGFPLDLSQPQHF. CDR3 nucleotides: TGTGCCAGCGGTTTCCCCCTAGACCTGAGCCAGCCCCAGCATTTT. The full variable domain, rest sourced from reference TRBV28 and TRBJ1-5, is DVKVTQSSRYLVKRTGEKVFLECVQDMDHENMFWYRQDPGLGLRLIYFSYDVKMKEKGDIPEGYSVSREKKERFSLILESASTNQTSMYLCASGFPLDLSQPQHFGDGTRLSIL.

In the case of this clonotype: The conserved phenylalanine or tryptophan is not found at the CDR3 terminus, so this likely reflects a read error. The V and J genes are TRBV4-1 and TRBJ1-1, with D unclear. V was pared by 3 bases and J by 2 bases, with 10 bases between. Germline CDR1 reads MGHRA; CDR2 reads YSYEKL. CDR3 size: 14 residues. This CDR3 reads CASSHLTSNTEAFS. CDR3 in DNA: TGCGCCAGCAGCCATCTGACGTCAAACACTGAAGCTTTCTCT.

This clonotype is a singleton in its sample. This chain joins TRBV29-1 and TRBJ1-2; the D gene is possibly TRBD1 (5 bases). Germline V lookup: CDR1 SQVTM, CDR2 ANQGSEA. The germline V and J ends were trimmed by 7 bases and 2 bases, with 11 bases remaining between them. The CDR3 runs to 12 residues. The CDR3 protein is CSGSGTNYGYTF. As DNA, the CDR3 is TGCAGCGGTTCGGGGACGAACTATGGCTACACCTTC.

This clonotype was counted many times. The chain links TRBV29-1 to TRBJ2-7; D not resolved. From germline, CDR1 is SQVTM and CDR2 ANQGSEA. This CDR3 contains 13 residues. V lost 6 bases, J lost 2 bases, and 14 bases lay in between. The CDR3 DNA reads TGCAGCGTGGTCGCCCGGCAGGCCTACGAGCAGTACTTC. It translates to CSVVARQAYEQYF.

This chain links TRBV9 with TRBJ2-5; possibly TRBD2 for D (6 bases). The length of the CDR3 is 15 residues. CDR1 is SGDLS, CDR2 YYNGEE, per germline. The V end was cut by 0 bases, the J end by 4 bases, with 13 bases between. The CDR3 is CASSVGPGAGETQYF. The CDR3, as DNA: TGTGCCAGCAGCGTAGGGCCGGGAGCGGGAGAGACCCAGTACTTC.

This chain joins TRBV2 and TRBJ2-5, with D possibly being TRBD2 (5 bases). CDR3 size: 14 residues. Looked up from germline, CDR1 is SNHLY and CDR2 is FYNNEI. Trimming removed 7 bases from V and 4 bases from J, with 16 bases in between. DNA for the CDR3: TGTGCCAGCACTAACAGACTCGAGGGAGAGACCCAGTACTTC. Its translation: CASTNRLEGETQYF.

This clonotype was observed a few times. The rearrangement joins TRBV7-9 to TRBJ1-1, with D maybe TRBD1 (6 bases). In germline, CDR1 is SEHNR, CDR2 FQNEAQ (reference sequence). The length of the CDR3 is 12 residues. Trimming pared 11 bases from V and 4 bases from J, leaving 14 bases between. CDR3 loop: CALQGMSTEAFF. CDR3 DNA sequence: TGTGCCTTGCAGGGGATGAGCACTGAAGCTTTCTTT.

This clonotype was seen only once. An end of the junction differs from the germline gene, which may be a read error. The V and J genes are TRBV20-1 and TRBJ2-6; D may be TRBD1 or TRBD2 (5 bases each). Germline loops: CDR1 DFQATT, CDR2 SNEGSKA (reference sequence). The CDR3 sequence is 14 residues long. In DNA form, the CDR3 reads TGCTGTGCTTGGGGGTGGGTCGGGGCCAACGTCCTGACTTTC. This translates into CCAWGWVGANVLTF.

The V call is TRBV19, the J call TRBJ2-4; 16 nucleotides line up with TRBD2. The germline gives CDR1 LNHDA, CDR2 SQIVND (reference sequence). This CDR3 is built from 17 residues. The V and J ends lost 5 bases and 6 bases, in that order; junction bases with no gene match: 7. Written as DNA, the CDR3 is TGTGCCAGTAGTCTGGGACTAGCGGGAGGGCCTGGAAACATTCAGTACTTC. Its translation is CASSLGLAGGPGNIQYF.

Details on this clonotype: Possible read error: a much larger clone is one base away. This chain connects TRBV29-1 to TRBJ2-7; D is uncertain. This CDR3 contains 13 residues. Germline loops: CDR1 SQVTM, CDR2 ANQGSEA. CDR3 region: CSVGPSAGLEHYF. CDR3 in DNA: TGCAGCGTTGGCCCCTCCGCTGGTCTCGAGCACTACTTC.

CDR3 sequence reads: CSVELPRARYQETQYF. As DNA, the CDR3 is TGCAGCGTTGAACTTCCCCGGGCACGGTACCAAGAGACCCAGTACTTC. V usage is TRBV29-1 and J usage is TRBJ2-5; no reliable D call. Germline CDR1 SQVTM, CDR2 ANQGSEA. The V gene lost 2 bases and the J gene lost 0 bases, with 16 bases spanning the gap. The CDR3 runs 16 residues.

There are a few counts of this clonotype. This chain links TRBV5-6 with TRBJ2-7, with D perhaps TRBD2 (6 bases). CDR1 is SGHDT, CDR2 YYEEEE, per germline. Trimming took 4 bases from V and 3 from J, leaving 11 bases between them. The CDR3 extends over 13 amino acids. This CDR3 reads CASSHSDYYEQYF. As DNA, the CDR3 is TGTGCCAGCAGCCACTCGGACTACTACGAGCAGTACTTC.

This clonotype came up many times. V gene TRBV20-1 combines with J gene TRBJ2-7; no clear D. In germline, CDR1 is DFQATT, CDR2 SNEGSKA (reference sequence). The germline V and J ends were trimmed by 1 base and 1 base, with 11 bases remaining between them. This CDR3 region has 14 residues. The CDR3, as DNA: TGCAGTGCTAGAGTGCTGTTGGGTTCCTACGAGCAGTACTTC. Encoded protein: CSARVLLGSYEQYF.

This sequence joins TRBV20-1 and TRBJ2-7, with D possibly being TRBD2 (6 bases). Germline V gene data show CDR1 as DFQATT and CDR2 as SNEGSKA (reference sequence). The CDR3 is 17 residues long. V lost 0 bases to trimming and J lost 3 bases, with 21 bases between them. In DNA form, the CDR3 reads TGCAGTGCTAGAGATCTTTTCACTAGCCGACCAGACTACGAGCAGTACTTC. Protein product: CSARDLFTSRPDYEQYF.

In the case of this clonotype: One junction end disagrees with the germline gene, perhaps due to a read error. The rearrangement uses TRBV6-5 and TRBJ2-5, with D uncertain. CDR1 MNHEY and CDR2 SVGAGI come from the germline V gene. The CDR3 runs to 11 residues. CDR3 protein: CASGYSGTQYF. CDR3 DNA sequence: TGTGCCAGCGGTTACTCGGGTACCCAGTACTTC.

DNA for the CDR3: TGTGCCAGCAGTCGAAGGACTAGCCACGAGCAGTACTTC. It codes for CASSRRTSHEQYF. The chain combines TRBV28 with TRBJ2-7, with 8 bases matching TRBD2. The CDR3 is 13 residues long. V lost 5 bases to trimming and J lost 5 bases; unmatched junction nucleotides: 5. Germline lookup yields CDR1 MDHEN and CDR2 SYDVKM.

The chain recombines TRBV13 with TRBJ2-3; 7 bases match TRBD1. The CDR3 runs 16 residues. The junction had 9 bases not matched to a gene; V was cut back by 5 bases and J by 1 base. Germline V CDR1 and CDR2: PRHDT, FYEKMQ (reference sequence). CDR3 amino acids: CASSPGVQGGTDTQYF. The CDR3 nucleotides read TGTGCCAGCAGCCCTGGGGTCCAGGGGGGCACAGATACGCAGTATTTT. Supplemented by reference TRBV13 and TRBJ2-3, the full variable domain reads AAGVIQSPRHLIKEKRETATLKCYPIPRHDTVYWYQQGPGQDPQFLISFYEKMQSDKGSIPDRFSAQQFSDYHSELNMSSLELGDSALYFCASSPGVQGGTDTQYFGPGTRLTVL.

The gene calls are TRBV15 and TRBJ2-3; the D is unclear. V lost 3 bases and J lost 6, with 10 bases in between. CDR1 is LNHNV, CDR2 YYDKDF, per germline (reference sequence). This CDR3 region has 13 residues. CDR3 sequence: CATSSALGDTQYF. The CDR3 DNA sequence: TGTGCCACCAGCAGTGCCCTAGGGGATACGCAGTATTTT. The full variable domain, in which reference TRBV15 and TRBJ2-3 provide the parts outside the CDR3, is DAMVIQNPRYQVTQFGKPVTLSCSQTLNHNVMYWYQQKSSQAPKLLFHYYDKDFNNEADTPDNFQSRRPNTSFCFLDIRSPGLGDTAMYLCATSSALGDTQYFGPGTRLTVL.

Regarding this clonotype: The junction shows a germline mismatch at one end, possibly a read error. The rearrangement links TRBV20-1 to TRBJ1-6; D not resolved. The V gene's germline CDR1 is DFQATT and CDR2 SNEGSKA (reference sequence). This CDR3 has 16 residues. CDR3 residues: CSARSRRGSYNTPLHF. CDR3 coding DNA: TGCAGTGCTAGATCCCGGAGAGGTTCCTATAATACACCCCTCCACTTT.

CDR3 sequence (DNA): TGCGCCAGCAGCCGGGAGACTCGAAGCTCCTACGAGCAGTACTTC. Residues: CASSRETRSSYEQYF. This chain uses TRBV4-3 with TRBJ2-7, with D possibly TRBD2 on 5 matching bases. V was shortened by 4 bases and J by 0 bases, with 13 bases between the two germline ends. Germline V gives CDR1 LGHNA, CDR2 YSLEER. The CDR3 runs 15 residues.

Comments on this clonotype: Here the CDR3 omits its conserved ending phenylalanine or tryptophan, so a read error is the likely source. The chain recombines TRBV2 with TRBJ2-7; D may match TRBD1 or TRBD2 (5 bases each). Germline V gives CDR1 SNHLY, CDR2 FYNNEI. The CDR3 sequence is 13 residues long. The V gene lost 3 bases and the J gene lost 4 bases, with 10 bases spanning the gap. The CDR3 DNA reads as TGTGCCAGCAGTGATCCGGGACCGTACGAGCAGTACCTC. Translating it yields CASSDPGPYEQYL.

This clonotype came up many times. V usage is TRBV4-3 and J usage is TRBJ2-7, with TRBD1 matching over 9 bases. The CDR3 extends over 13 amino acids. From germline, CDR1 is LGHNA and CDR2 YSLEER. Germline trimming cut 4 bases from V and 4 bases from J; bases unmatched to any gene: 2. CDR3 loop: CASSLDRGYEQYF. The CDR3 DNA sequence: TGCGCCAGCAGCCTGGACAGGGGTTACGAGCAGTACTTC.

The chain combines TRBV27 with TRBJ2-2, with D possibly being TRBD1 (6 bases). Looked up from germline, CDR1 is MNHEY and CDR2 is SMNVEV (reference sequence). CDR3 size: 17 residues. V was pared by 1 base and J by 3 bases, with 15 bases between. Here the CDR3 reads CASSLYPGTQYTGELFF. The CDR3 bases are TGTGCCAGCAGTTTATACCCTGGGACACAATACACCGGGGAGCTGTTTTTT.

This clonotype was counted ten times or more. The chain recombines TRBV6-5 with TRBJ1-1, with a weak D call TRBD1 (5 bases). V lost 0 bases and J lost 5, with 13 bases in between. The CDR3 has 15 residues. Per germline, CDR1 MNHEY and CDR2 SVGAGI. CDR3 nucleotides: TGTGCCAGCAGTTACTCAAGGCAGGGAGAAACTGAAGCTTTCTTT. Its protein product is CASSYSRQGETEAFF.

The rearrangement links TRBV19 to TRBJ2-7, with D possibly matching TRBD1 (6 bases). Trimming stripped 4 bases from V and 3 bases from J, with 10 bases between. This CDR3 is built from 13 residues. Germline V gene data show CDR1 as LNHDA and CDR2 as SQIVND (reference sequence). In DNA, the CDR3 is TGTGCCAGTAGTAGGACAGTCGTCTACGAGCAGTACTTC. Its protein product is CASSRTVVYEQYF. The full variable domain, completed using reference TRBV19 and TRBJ2-7, is DGGITQSPKYLFRKEGQNVTLSCEQNLNHDAMYWYRQDPGQGLRLIYYSQIVNDFQKGDIAEGYSVSREKKESFPLTVTSAQKNPTAFYLCASSRTVVYEQYFGPGTRLTVT.

This clonotype turned up a few times. This sequence joins TRBV6-1 and TRBJ2-7, with 9 bases lining up with TRBD2. The junction had 2 bases not matched to a gene; V was cut back by 4 bases and J by 4 bases. Germline CDR1 and CDR2: MNHNS and SASEGT. The CDR3 totals 13 residues. This chain's CDR3 is CASSVAGVYEQYF. Written as DNA, the CDR3 is TGTGCCAGCAGTGTAGCGGGAGTGTACGAGCAGTACTTC.

Regarding this clonotype: A junction boundary mismatches the germline segment, possibly from a read error. The rearrangement joins TRBV10-3 to TRBJ2-7; D unresolved. The CDR3 extends over 12 amino acids. Germline CDR1 and CDR2: ENHRY and SYGVKD. CDR3 loop: CPISLGLGEQYF. The CDR3 DNA is TGTCCCATCAGTCTGGGCCTAGGCGAGCAGTACTTC.

The chain has TRBV7-9 and TRBJ2-7, with no clear D. The V gene lost 3 bases and the J gene lost 7 bases, with 7 bases spanning the gap. CDR1 and CDR2 from the germline V gene are SEHNR and FQNEAQ (reference sequence). The length of the CDR3 is 11 residues. The chain's CDR3 is CASSFEWEQYF. In DNA form, the CDR3 reads TGTGCCAGCAGCTTTGAATGGGAGCAGTACTTC. Full variable domain (outside the CDR3, taken from reference TRBV7-9 and TRBJ2-7): DTGVSQNPRHKITKRGQNVTFRCDPISEHNRLYWYRQTLGQGPEFLTYFQNEAQLEKSRLLSDRFSAERPKGSFSTLEIQRTEQGDSAMYLCASSFEWEQYFGPGTRLTVT.

With regard to this clonotype: A much larger clone lies one base from this, so it may be a read error. J is TRBJ2-3 and V is TRBV29-1; D is ambiguous. The V and J ends lost 3 bases and 4 bases respectively, with 11 bases between them. The germline V gene has CDR1 SQVTM and CDR2 ANQGSEA. This CDR3 has 13 amino acids. The CDR3 reads CSVDFRNSDTQYF. For the CDR3, the DNA is TGCAGCGTTGATTTCAGAAACTCAGATACGCAGTATTTT.

The rearrangement links TRBV9 to TRBJ2-1, with 7 bases matching TRBD2. This CDR3 spans 12 amino acids. Germline CDR1 reads SGDLS; CDR2 reads YYNGEE. V was clipped by 2 bases and J by 10 bases; unmatched bases: 3. The CDR3 bases are TGTGCCAGCAGCGTGAGCGGGGTGGAGCAGTTCTTC. Translated: CASSVSGVEQFF.